The count of the clone carrying this T cell receptor (beta chain) is one. The antigen is undetermined. J lost 11 bases, V lost 6 bases, and 8 bases had no gene match. Germline values: CDR1 LGHNT, CDR2 FRNRAP. The CDR3 contains 12 residues. The sample belongs to a study of siplizumab effects on memory and regulatory T cells. Study results and caveats: Fewer alloreactive sequences mapped to unstimulated CD4+ memory cells under siplizumab. Confirmation was lacking for the suppressive function of proliferating Tregs derived from siplizumab cultures.

Around 100,000 TCR templates per sample were assayed. The data were produced by immunoSEQ multiplex PCR, yet TCRdb's version contains in-frame clones alone and is incomplete. Of some 100,000 clones listed, nearly 95% are singletons. This receptor was identified in a human donor in good health. What was sequenced was non-Treg CD4+ T cells sorted from blood. V and J are TRBV12-5 and TRBJ1-1, with 8 bases aligning to TRBD1. The chain's CDR3 is CASGGAGDRAFF. The DNA for the CDR3 is TGTGCTAGTGGGGGGGCCGGGGACAGGGCTTTCTTT.